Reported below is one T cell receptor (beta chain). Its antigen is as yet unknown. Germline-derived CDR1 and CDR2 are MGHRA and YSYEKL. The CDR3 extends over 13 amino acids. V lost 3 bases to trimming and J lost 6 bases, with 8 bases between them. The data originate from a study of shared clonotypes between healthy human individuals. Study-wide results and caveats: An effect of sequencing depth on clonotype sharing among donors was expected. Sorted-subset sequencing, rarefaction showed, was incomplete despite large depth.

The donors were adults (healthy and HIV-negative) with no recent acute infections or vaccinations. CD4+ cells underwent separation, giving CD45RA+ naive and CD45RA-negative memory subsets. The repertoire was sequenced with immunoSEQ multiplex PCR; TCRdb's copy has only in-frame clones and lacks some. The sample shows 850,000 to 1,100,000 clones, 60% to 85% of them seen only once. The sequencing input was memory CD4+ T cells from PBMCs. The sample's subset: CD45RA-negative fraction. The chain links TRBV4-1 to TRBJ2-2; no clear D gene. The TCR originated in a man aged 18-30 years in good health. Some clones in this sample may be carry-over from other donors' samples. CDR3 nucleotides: TGCGCCAGCAGCCAGCTACCTTCCGGGGAGCTGTTTTTT. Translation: CASSQLPSGELFF.